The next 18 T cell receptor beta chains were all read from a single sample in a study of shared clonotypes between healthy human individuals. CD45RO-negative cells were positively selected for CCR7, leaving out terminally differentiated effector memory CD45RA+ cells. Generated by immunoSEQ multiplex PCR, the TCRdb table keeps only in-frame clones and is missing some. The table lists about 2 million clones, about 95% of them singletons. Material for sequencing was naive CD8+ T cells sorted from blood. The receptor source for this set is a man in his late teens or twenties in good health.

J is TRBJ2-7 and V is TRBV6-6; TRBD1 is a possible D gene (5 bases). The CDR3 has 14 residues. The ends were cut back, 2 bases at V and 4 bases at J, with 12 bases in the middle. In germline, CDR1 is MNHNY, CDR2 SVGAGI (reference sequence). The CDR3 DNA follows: TGTGCCAGCAGTTACGGGGCGGAATTTTACGAGCAGTACTTC. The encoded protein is CASSYGAEFYEQYF.

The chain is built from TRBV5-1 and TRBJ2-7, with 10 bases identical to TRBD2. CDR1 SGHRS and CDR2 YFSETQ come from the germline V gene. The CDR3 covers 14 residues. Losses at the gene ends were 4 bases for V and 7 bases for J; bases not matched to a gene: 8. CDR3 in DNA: TGCGCCAGCAGCGAAGCGGGGGGGCCGGGGGAGCAGTACTTC. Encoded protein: CASSEAGGPGEQYF.

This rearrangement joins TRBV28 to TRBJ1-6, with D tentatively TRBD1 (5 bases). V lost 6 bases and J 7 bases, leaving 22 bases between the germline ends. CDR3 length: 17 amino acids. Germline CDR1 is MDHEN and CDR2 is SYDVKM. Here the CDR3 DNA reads TGTGCCAGCAGAACAGGACCCACGGCGTTGGACAATTCACCCCTCCACTTT. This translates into CASRTGPTALDNSPLHF.

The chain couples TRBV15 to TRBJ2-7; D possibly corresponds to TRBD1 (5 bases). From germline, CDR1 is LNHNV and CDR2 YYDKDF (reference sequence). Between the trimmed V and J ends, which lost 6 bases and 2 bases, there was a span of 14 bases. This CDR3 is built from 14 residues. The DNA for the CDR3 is TGTGCCACCAGGACCAGGGTCCACCCCTACGAGCAGTACTTC. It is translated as CATRTRVHPYEQYF.

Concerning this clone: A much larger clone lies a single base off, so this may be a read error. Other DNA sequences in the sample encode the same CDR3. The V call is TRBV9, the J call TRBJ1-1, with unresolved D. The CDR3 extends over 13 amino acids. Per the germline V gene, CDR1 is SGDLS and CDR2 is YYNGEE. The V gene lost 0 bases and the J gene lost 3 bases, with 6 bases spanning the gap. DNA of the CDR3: TGTGCCAGCAGCGTAGGAGGGTACACTGAAGCTTTCTTT. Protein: CASSVGGYTEAFF.

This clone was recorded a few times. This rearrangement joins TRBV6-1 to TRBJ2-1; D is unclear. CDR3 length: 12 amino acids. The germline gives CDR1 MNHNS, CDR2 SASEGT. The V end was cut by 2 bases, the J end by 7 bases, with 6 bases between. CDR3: CASSEFGNEQFF. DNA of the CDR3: TGTGCCAGCAGTGAATTTGGGAATGAGCAGTTCTTC.

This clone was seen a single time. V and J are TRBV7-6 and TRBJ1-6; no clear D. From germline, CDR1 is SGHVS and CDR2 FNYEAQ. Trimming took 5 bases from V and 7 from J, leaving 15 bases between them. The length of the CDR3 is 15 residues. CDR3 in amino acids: CASSEAPQGNSPLHF. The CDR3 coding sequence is TGTGCCAGCAGCGAGGCCCCCCAAGGGAATTCACCCCTCCACTTT.

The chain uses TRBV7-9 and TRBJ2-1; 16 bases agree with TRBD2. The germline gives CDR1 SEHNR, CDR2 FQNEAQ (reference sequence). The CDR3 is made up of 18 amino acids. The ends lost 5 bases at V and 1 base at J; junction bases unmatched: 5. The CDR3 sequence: CASSAGTSGGASYNEQFF. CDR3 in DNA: TGTGCCAGCAGCGCTGGGACTAGCGGGGGGGCGTCCTACAATGAGCAGTTCTTC.

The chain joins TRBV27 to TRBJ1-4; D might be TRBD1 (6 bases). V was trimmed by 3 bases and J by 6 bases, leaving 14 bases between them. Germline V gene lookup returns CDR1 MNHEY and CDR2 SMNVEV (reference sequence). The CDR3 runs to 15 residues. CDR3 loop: CASSFVKGDDEKLFF. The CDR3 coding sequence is TGTGCCAGCAGTTTTGTTAAGGGGGATGATGAAAAACTGTTTTTT.

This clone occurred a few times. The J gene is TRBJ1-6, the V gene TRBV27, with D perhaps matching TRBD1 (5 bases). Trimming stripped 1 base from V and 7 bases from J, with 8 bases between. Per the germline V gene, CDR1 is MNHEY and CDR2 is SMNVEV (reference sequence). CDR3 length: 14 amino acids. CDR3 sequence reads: CASSLWGLNSPLHF. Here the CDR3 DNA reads TGTGCCAGCAGTTTATGGGGACTAAATTCACCCCTCCACTTT.

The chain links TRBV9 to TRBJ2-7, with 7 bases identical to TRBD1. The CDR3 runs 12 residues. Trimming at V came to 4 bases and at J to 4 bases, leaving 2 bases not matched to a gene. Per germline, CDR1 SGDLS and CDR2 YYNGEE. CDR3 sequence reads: CASSPGQYEQYF. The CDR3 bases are TGTGCCAGCAGCCCGGGACAGTACGAGCAGTACTTC.

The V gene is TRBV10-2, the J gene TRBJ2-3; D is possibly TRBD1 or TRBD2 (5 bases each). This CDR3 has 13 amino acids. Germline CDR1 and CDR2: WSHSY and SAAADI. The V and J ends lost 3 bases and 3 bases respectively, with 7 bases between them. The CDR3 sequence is CASSDWGTDTQYF. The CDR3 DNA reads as TGCGCCAGCAGTGATTGGGGGACAGATACGCAGTATTTT.

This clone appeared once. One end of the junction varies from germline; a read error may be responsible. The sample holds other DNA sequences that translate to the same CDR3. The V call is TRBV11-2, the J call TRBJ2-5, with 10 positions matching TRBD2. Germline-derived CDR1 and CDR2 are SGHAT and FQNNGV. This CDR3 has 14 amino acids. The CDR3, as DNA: TGTGCCAGCAGTTTAGCGGGGGGCGAAGAGACCCAGTACTTC. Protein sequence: CASSLAGGEETQYF.

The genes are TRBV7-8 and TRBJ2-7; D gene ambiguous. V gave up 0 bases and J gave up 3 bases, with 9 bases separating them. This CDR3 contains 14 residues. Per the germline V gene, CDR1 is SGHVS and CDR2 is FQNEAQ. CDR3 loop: CASSLAIASYEQYF. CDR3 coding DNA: TGTGCCAGCAGCTTAGCGATCGCTAGCTACGAGCAGTACTTC.

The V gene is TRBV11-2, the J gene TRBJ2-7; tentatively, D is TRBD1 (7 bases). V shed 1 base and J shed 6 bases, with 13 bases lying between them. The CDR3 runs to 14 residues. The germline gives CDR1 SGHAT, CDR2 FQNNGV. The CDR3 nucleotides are TGTGCCAGCAGCTTAGCTTTTCAGGGGGGCGAGCAGTACTTC. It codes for CASSLAFQGGEQYF.

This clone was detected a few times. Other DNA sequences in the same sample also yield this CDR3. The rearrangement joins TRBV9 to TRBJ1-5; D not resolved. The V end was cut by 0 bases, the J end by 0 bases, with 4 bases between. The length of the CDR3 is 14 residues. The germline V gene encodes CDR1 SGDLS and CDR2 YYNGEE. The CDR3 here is CASSVGGSNQPQHF. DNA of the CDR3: TGTGCCAGCAGCGTAGGAGGTAGCAATCAGCCCCAGCATTTT.

CDR3 loop: CAWSVAWTGGTEAFF. The CDR3 bases are TGTGCCTGGAGTGTAGCTTGGACAGGGGGGACTGAAGCTTTCTTT. This sequence joins TRBV30 and TRBJ1-1, with 10 positions matching TRBD1. After removal of 0 bases from V and 5 bases from J, the junction contained 6 bases not matched to a gene. The CDR3 is 15 residues long. The germline V gene has CDR1 GTSNPN and CDR2 SVGIG (reference sequence).

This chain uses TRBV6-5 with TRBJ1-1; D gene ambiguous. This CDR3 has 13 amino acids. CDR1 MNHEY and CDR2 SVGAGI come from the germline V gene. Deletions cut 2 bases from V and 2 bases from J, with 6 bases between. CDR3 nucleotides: TGTGCCAGCAGTTACACGAGTAACACTGAAGCTTTCTTT. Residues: CASSYTSNTEAFF.